Listed here is a single T cell receptor (beta chain). Its antigen remains unidentified. The record originates from a study of neoadjuvant anti-PD-1 for oral cavity cancer. Study-level information: Patients without progression got a fourth dose around day 43. The study's findings and limits: Higher pretreatment Treg/Th17 ratios tracked higher pretreatment blood clonality. After neoadjuvant nivolumab, PBMC T cell clonality was significantly higher in non-responders than responders.

Six replicates per PBMC sample, mostly from roughly 450 ng of genomic DNA. Here immunoSEQ multiplex PCR was the method, and the copy in TCRdb shows in-frame clones only, minus some. This sample has fewer than 20,000 clones, with approximately 70% found just once. Germline CDR1 and CDR2: SGHRS and YFSETQ. This CDR3 is 17 amino acids long. V shed 4 bases, J shed 2 bases, and the junction held 12 bases outside the gene matches. The sequencing here drew on PBMCs, taken before nivolumab (anti-PD-1) treatment. The TCR sequence derives from a person aged 40 to 85 with oral cavity squamous cell carcinoma. V is TRBV5-1 and J is TRBJ2-5, with TRBD2 matching 9 bases. CDR3 region: CASSPRRGLAGQETQYF. As DNA, the CDR3 is TGCGCCAGCAGCCCACGTCGTGGGCTAGCGGGGCAAGAGACCCAGTACTTC.